This TCR beta chain originates from a study of shared clonotypes between healthy human individuals. The assay was carried out at the deep level. Over several immunoSEQ plates, each subset's genomic DNA was distributed in even portions. The protocol was immunoSEQ multiplex PCR, while the TCRdb copy is restricted to in-frame clones and leaves out a portion. This sample yields around 2.1 million clones, of which almost 96% are seen a single time; more than 0.1% belongs to the top ten. The donors, healthy adults who were HIV-negative, had experienced no recent acute infections or vaccinations. Naive CD45RA+ and memory CD45RA-negative subsets were split from CD4+ cells. This CDR3 has 15 residues. Trimming shortened V by 4 bases and J by 1 base, and 14 bases separated the two germline ends. The germline gives CDR1 SGDLS, CDR2 YYNGEE.

The sequence was obtained from a man between 18 and 29 years old in good health. Sequenced sample: naive CD4+ T cells sorted from blood. The sample's subset: CD45RA+ positively selected. The chain employs TRBV9 and TRBJ1-2; D is ambiguous. DNA of the CDR3: TGTGCCAGCAGCCCAAGCCTTCAGGTTAACTATGGCTACACCTTC. Its protein is CASSPSLQVNYGYTF.